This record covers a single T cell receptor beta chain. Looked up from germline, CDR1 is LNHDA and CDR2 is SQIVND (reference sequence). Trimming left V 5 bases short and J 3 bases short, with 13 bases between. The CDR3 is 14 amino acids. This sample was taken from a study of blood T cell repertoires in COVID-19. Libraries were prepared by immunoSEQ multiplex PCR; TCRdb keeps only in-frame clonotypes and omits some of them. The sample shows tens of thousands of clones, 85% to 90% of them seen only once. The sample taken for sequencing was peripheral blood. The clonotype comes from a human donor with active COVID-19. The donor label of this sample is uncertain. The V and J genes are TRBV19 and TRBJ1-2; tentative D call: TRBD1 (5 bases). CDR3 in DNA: TGTGCCAGTAGTCGGGAGGGGTCGGACTATGGCTACACCTTC. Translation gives CASSREGSDYGYTF.